The sequence of this TCR beta chain was determined in a study of CD8+ T cells in alopecia areata. This CDR3 is 15 amino acids long. Germline values: CDR1 SGHTA, CDR2 FQGNSA. The V and J ends lost 1 base and 4 bases, in that order; junction bases with no gene match: 4. Specified treatment: oral pan-JAK inhibitor, 5-10 mg twice daily. Reverse transcribed after extraction, RNA yielded cDNA as the sequencing template. Only in-frame clones appear in the TCRdb table, and some are missing; sequencing was by immunoSEQ multiplex PCR. Of about 210,000 clones in the sample, 64% were seen once. This sequence originates from a human donor with alopecia areata. The sample in question was CD4+ T cells sorted from blood, obtained at week 4, from a patient treated with tofacitinib. The chain carries TRBV7-2 and TRBJ2-5, with 9 bases aligning to TRBD1. DNA of the CDR3: TGTGCCAGCAGCTTAGAGGGACAGGGTAGAGAGACCCAGTACTTC. Residues: CASSLEGQGRETQYF.